This T cell receptor (beta chain) was documented in a study of CD8+CD57+ T cells in acquired aplastic anemia. As for the study in general: Sorted CD4+ and CD8+ cells gave an average of around 3.1 ug of DNA. Points from the study as a whole: Overlapping CD8+ CDR3 repertoires of patients and controls contained some 30 shared sequences. The study found no significant CD8+ Simpson's diversity difference between patients and controls.

TCR beta VDJ and CDR3 were profiled, and genomic DNA was the template. TCRdb ran MiXCR on the reads and lists one entry per CDR3 protein. The table shows under 200,000 distinct CDR3 sequences, with approximately 48% occurring only once. Notes on this clonotype: Antigen unknown.

The ends were cut back, 5 bases at V and 0 bases at J, with 14 bases in the middle. This CDR3 has 15 residues. Per germline, CDR1 SEHNR and CDR2 FQNEAQ (reference sequence). Those patients picked for sequencing had displayed CD8+CD57+ cell expansion on flow cytometry. Blood was sampled before the patients had received any therapy. This receptor was obtained from a human donor with aplastic anemia. The sequenced sample was sorted CD4+, CD8+, or CD8+CD57+ T cells (not recorded which) from PBMCs. The chain recombines TRBV7-9 with TRBJ2-7, with D tentatively TRBD1 (6 bases). Here the CDR3 DNA reads TGTGCCAGCAGCCTCGGGACACCAAGCTCCTACGAGCAGTACTTC. This translates into CASSLGTPSSYEQYF.